Here is one T cell receptor beta chain with its context. Its antigen is currently not known. Base qualities are not at hand, and no much larger clone is one base apart. This sample is drawn from a study of regulatory T cells in long-lasting Graves disease (dated by TCRdb to the early 2020s). Regarding the study in general: Antithyroid drugs had been taken for less than 3 months by newly diagnosed Graves' disease patients. The study took place in China and was registered as a clinical trial. Patients with persistent Graves' disease were compared with patients with newly diagnosed Graves' disease using TCR sequencing and RNA sequencing of peripheral blood. A total of about 33 samples underwent TCR sequencing, from about 13 patients with persistent Graves' disease and about 20 patients with newly diagnosed Graves' disease.

Here is what the overall study found, with its caveats: Compared with newly diagnosed patients, patients with persistent Graves' disease had lower TCR Shannon entropy and fewer highly expanded clones, which suggests clonal expansion. The small sample size was acknowledged by the authors as a limitation that may reduce accuracy. The study examined only peripheral blood because the primary lesion, thyroid tissue, could not be accessed. Patients with persistent disease shared more public clonotypes (roughly 2,900) than newly diagnosed patients did (approximately 990). Only the TCR beta chain was sequenced and analyzed.

Library preparation used multiplex PCR. Sequencing relied on an Illumina HiSeq 4000. iRepertoire HTBI primers and Arm-PCR amplification of CDR3 regions were used to construct TCR beta libraries. Before sequencing, the PCR products went through gel purification. The paper's data handling went like this. Across samples, 55 to 80 TRBV and roughly 15 TRBJ segments were identified and used for gene usage analysis of CDR3 amino acid clonotypes. COPE and FqMerger were used to merge the filtered high-quality paired reads into contigs. BLAST was used to align contigs to IMGT TRBV, TRBD and TRBJ reference genes, with CDR3 defined following IMGT. Highly expanded clones were defined as clonotypes with a frequency above 0.1%. Shannon entropy served as the measure of repertoire diversity, while the Gini coefficient captured V-J evenness. A clonotype found in more than one individual was treated as public. In TCRdb, the public reads were trimmed at Q25 with fastp and aligned with MiXCR, with productive beta chains retained. Each entry is one CDR3 protein sequence, shown with its most common DNA and genes. TCRdb, rather than the study authors, made the V and J calls. Here the sample has over 450,000 distinct CDR3 sequences; around 12% occur a single time. Over 7% of the sample goes to the ten largest clones.

The time point label, read with the paper, signifies: newly diagnosed GD, antithyroid drugs for less than 3 months. For both TCR sequencing and RNA sequencing, RNA was extracted from PBMCs using TRIzol. The diagnosis of Graves' disease followed American Thyroid Association guidelines. The patients came from an endocrinology department in Xi'an, China. From each patient, 7.5 to 10 milliliters of peripheral blood was collected into an EDTA anticoagulant tube. Ficoll Paque Plus density gradient separation was used to isolate PBMCs, and no further T cell sorting was done. An Agilent 2100 Bioanalyzer and agarose gel were used to check RNA quality, and a NanoDrop 2000 was used to measure RNA concentration. These sequences were also reported in another study, on T cells in Graves' hyperthyroidism and ophthalmopathy. That second report states: Stable Graves' hyperthyroidism was defined as the absence of progression to ophthalmopathy over 18 months of follow-up. Hyperthyroidism patients were newly diagnosed, had a disease duration of under 2 months, and were aged 18 to 65 years. Exclusion was applied to patients with uncontrolled infections, other autoimmune diseases, pregnancy or lactation. Clinical symptoms, serum thyroxine and TRAb, thyroid ultrasound, and orbital computed tomography formed the basis for the diagnoses. A first-round RT-PCR of the TCR CDR3 used the HTBI primer set with the Qiagen OneStep RT-PCR kit. Most expanded thyroid clonotypes (frequency above 0.001) were also found in blood, which suggests that blood repertoires may mirror thyroid immune responses. A model built on a 13 V-J signature distinguished ophthalmopathy from stable hyperthyroidism, reaching around 87% sensitivity and about 81% specificity in cross-validation and 80%/75% in testing. In validation, the model predicted progression to ophthalmopathy a median of roughly 6.2 months before onset, with 65% to 71% sensitivity and more than 72% specificity. A discovery cohort of approximately 97 patients, 43 with Graves' ophthalmopathy and about 58 with stable Graves' hyperthyroidism, was used to find distinguishing TCR V-J signatures. An independent validation cohort of some 18 hyperthyroidism patients and about 16 patients who later progressed to ophthalmopathy tested prospective prediction of ophthalmopathy. The 85 to 100 discovery patients were divided at random into training and test sets in a 7:3 ratio. The study also compared thyroid tissue and blood T-cell repertoires from a handful of Graves' hyperthyroidism patients. After blood sampling, hyperthyroidism patients were treated with methimazole at a starting dose of 30 mg daily, and ophthalmopathy patients were treated with high-dose intravenous methylprednisolone. The libraries were constructed in a second round of multiplex PCR and then size-selected and purified. Paired-end sequencing of the libraries was performed with 100 bp reads on an Illumina HiSeq2000. SOAPnuke was used to process the raw data, with reads discarded if the reads contained adapters or uncalled bases, had a mean Phred below 15, or lacked an exact constant-primer or identifier match. High-quality paired reads were merged using COPE v1.2.5, and each unique nucleotide sequence was defined as a clonotype. MiTCR v1.1 was used to align the clonotypes against IMGT TRBV, TRBD and TRBJ reference segments. The analysis included only V-J combinations with a frequency above 0.0001, which together covered approximately 99% of the repertoires. A TCS score was defined as the ratio between F50 (clonal expansion) and ExV (chaos), using BLOSUM62-based TCRdist between CDR3 peptides within each V-J. Welch's t-statistics and random forest reduced roughly 500 V-J features to roughly 13, which were used in a naive Bayes classifier (R e1071). No statistical method was used to set the sample size in advance, and investigators knew the group allocation. The paper describes TCR Vbeta CDR3 sequencing of about 140 peripheral blood samples, made up of fewer than 50 ophthalmopathy patients, some 76 hyperthyroidism patients and 17 progressor patients.

Sequencing used peripheral blood mononuclear cells (PBMCs), obtained at new diagnosis, from a patient treated with antithyroid drugs. This sequence was found in a young woman with Graves disease. Donor details come from another sample of the same person, matched by shared clones.

At the DNA level, the sequence is TGTGCCAGCAGCTTCCCAATCCATTCATGGAACAATGAGCAGTTCTTC. Its amino acids are CASSFPIHSWNNEQFF. Recombination connected TRBV7-9 to TRBJ2-1; the D gene is unclear. V loses 3 bases, J loses 5 bases, and the germline ends lie 17 bases apart. There are 16 amino acids in the CDR3, from cysteine to phenylalanine inclusive. Kept here is only the CDR3 DNA, which spans 48 bases and is read in frame from base 1. CDR1 is given as SEHNR and CDR2 as FQNEAQ, both from the germline V gene (reference sequence).